This TCR beta chain emerged from a study of identical twins. Study-wide findings and caveats: Among beta out-of-frame sequences, excess sharing between twins appeared weaker. Within monozygotic twins, out-of-frame TCR alpha sharing was underestimated by the models. Memory repertoires showed no such pattern, whereas abundant cord blood beta clonotypes carried fewer insertions.

This clonotype was detected many times. As yet, its antigen is unknown. TCRdb itself ran the 5' RACE reads through MiXCR, one entry per CDR3 protein. The sample holds more than 650,000 distinct CDR3 sequences, 5.5% to 6.5% seen once. Germline values: CDR1 SGHDT, CDR2 YYEEEE. With 5 bases clipped from V and 4 bases from J, the junction kept 8 bases outside the gene matches. The CDR3 totals 14 residues. The rearrangement uses TRBV5-6 and TRBJ1-2, with 7 bases that match TRBD1. The origin of this receptor is a man between 18 and 35 years old in good health. The sequencing input was naive T cells sorted from blood. CDR3 protein: CASRAGTESYGYTF. DNA of the CDR3: TGTGCCAGCAGGGCCGGGACAGAGAGCTATGGCTACACCTTC.